Listed here are 22 T cell receptor beta chains from one sample, sequenced in a study of blood T cells in healthy people across ages. Primed by a sample-barcoded 5' primer and a J-beta primer mix, a second PCR proceeded for roughly 7 to 12 cycles. TCRdb re-analysed the 5' RACE reads in MiXCR, keeping a single row per CDR3 protein. The sample has around 1.5 million distinct CDR3 sequences; approximately 59% are singletons. The material sequenced was blood. The receptors shown here come from a man between 18 and 35 years old in good health.

Comment on this clonotype: The germline gene is not matched at one end of the junction; a read error may be the cause. The rearrangement joins TRBV6-6 to TRBJ2-7; a possible D gene is TRBD1 (6 bases). Germline V gene sequence: CDR1 MNHNY, CDR2 SVGAGI (reference sequence). The CDR3 sequence is 15 residues long. The CDR3 DNA is TGTGCCAGCAGTTCAGCGACAGGAACCACCTACGGGCAGTACTTC. It translates to CASSSATGTTYGQYF.

This clonotype was observed a handful of times. The rearrangement joins TRBV29-1 to TRBJ2-7; 11 nucleotides line up with TRBD2. CDR3 length equals 14 residues. The junction had 11 bases not matched to a gene; V was cut back by 6 bases and J by 7 bases. Looked up from germline, CDR1 is SQVTM and CDR2 is ANQGSEA. The CDR3 DNA is TGCAGCGTATTGATAGCGGGAGGGCCTTTGGAGCAGTACTTC. It encodes CSVLIAGGPLEQYF.

The chain joins TRBV27 to TRBJ2-1; 13 nucleotides agree with TRBD2. The CDR3 has 18 amino acids. Looked up from germline, CDR1 is MNHEY and CDR2 is SMNVEV (reference sequence). The J segment lost 0 bases and the V segment lost 6 bases, leaving 8 bases of the junction unmatched. The CDR3 DNA follows: TGTGCCAGCAGCCCTAGGACTAGCGGGAGATACTCCTACAATGAGCAGTTCTTC. This sequence encodes CASSPRTSGRYSYNEQFF.

This clonotype was seen once. J is TRBJ2-2 and V is TRBV5-1; perhaps D is TRBD1 or TRBD2 (5 bases each). The ends were cut back, 4 bases at V and 4 bases at J, with 17 bases in the middle. Looked up from germline, CDR1 is SGHRS and CDR2 is YFSETQ. This CDR3 region has 16 residues. CDR3 in amino acids: CASSPLRDPGTGELFF. The CDR3 region has the DNA TGCGCCAGCAGCCCCCTCCGGGACCCGGGCACCGGGGAGCTGTTTTTT.

This chain connects TRBV25-1 to TRBJ1-2; no clear D gene. The V gene's germline CDR1 is MGHDK and CDR2 SYGVNS. V was trimmed by 3 bases and J by 8 bases, leaving 7 bases between them. This CDR3 region has 11 residues. The CDR3 here is CASSERRGYTF. The CDR3 nucleotides are TGTGCCAGCAGTGAGAGAAGGGGCTACACCTTC.

The V call is TRBV20-1, the J call TRBJ2-1, with TRBD2 matching over 11 bases. Trimming at V came to 1 base and at J to 7 bases, leaving 12 bases not matched to a gene. This CDR3 has 17 amino acids. Germline values: CDR1 DFQATT, CDR2 SNEGSKA (reference sequence). The CDR3 DNA reads TGCAGTGCTAGAGGGGGGGCTAGCGGGAGGAGTATGAATGAGCAGTTCTTC. This encodes CSARGGASGRSMNEQFF.

This chain uses TRBV20-1 with TRBJ2-3; unclear D gene. This CDR3 comprises 11 residues. The V end was cut by 4 bases, the J end by 3 bases, with 5 bases between. Germline CDR1 and CDR2: DFQATT and SNEGSKA (reference sequence). Written as DNA, the CDR3 is TGCAGTGCTATTCGGACAGATACGCAGTATTTT. Amino acids: CSAIRTDTQYF.

This clonotype appeared a single time. Mismatch with germline at one junction end may stem from a read error. The V and J genes are TRBV27 and TRBJ2-7; possible D gene TRBD1, 6 bases. There are 15 residues in the CDR3. CDR1 and CDR2 from the germline V gene are MNHEY and SMNVEV (reference sequence). The CDR3 here is CTSSFGGGPSYEQYF. The CDR3 DNA reads TGTACCAGCAGCTTTGGGGGCGGACCCTCCTACGAGCAGTACTTC.

The V and J genes are TRBV20-1 and TRBJ2-5; 7 bases map to TRBD1. The CDR3 consists of 12 residues. Per germline, CDR1 DFQATT and CDR2 SNEGSKA (reference sequence). Losses at the gene ends were 8 bases for V and 7 bases for J; bases not matched to a gene: 10. CDR3 coding DNA: TGCAGTAAGGGGGCTGACACCGGGACCCAGTACTTC. Amino acids: CSKGADTGTQYF.

The J gene is TRBJ2-3, the V gene TRBV3-1; 7 positions match TRBD1. Germline loops: CDR1 LGHDT, CDR2 YNNKEL (reference sequence). Trimming took 3 bases from V and 8 from J; bases not matched to a gene: 8. The CDR3 spans 14 residues. Here the CDR3 DNA reads TGTGCCAGCAGCCAGCCCAGGACAGGCGCTACGCAGTATTTT. Amino acids: CASSQPRTGATQYF.

V usage is TRBV3-1 and J usage is TRBJ2-5; 12 nucleotides agree with TRBD2. This CDR3 comprises 16 residues. The germline CDR1 and CDR2 sequences are LGHDT and YNNKEL (reference sequence). Trimming at V came to 4 bases and at J to 4 bases, leaving 7 bases not matched to a gene. CDR3 nucleotide sequence: TGTGCCAGCAGCCCCACTAGCGGGAGGATCGGAGAGACCCAGTACTTC. Translating it yields CASSPTSGRIGETQYF.

The chain links TRBV29-1 to TRBJ2-7; 8 bases are shared with TRBD2. Germline V lookup: CDR1 SQVTM, CDR2 ANQGSEA. V lost 7 bases and J lost 0; bases outside the gene matches: 8. There are 14 residues in the CDR3. The CDR3 sequence: CSARGGSFSYEQYF. CDR3 nucleotides: TGCAGCGCTCGGGGGGGGTCCTTCTCCTACGAGCAGTACTTC.

The J gene is TRBJ1-5, the V gene TRBV25-1; 7 nucleotides match TRBD1. Germline CDR1 and CDR2: MGHDK and SYGVNS. The V gene end was trimmed by 7 bases and the J gene end by 7 bases; junction bases not matched to a gene: 4. This CDR3 contains 12 residues. CDR3 nucleotides: TGTGCCAGCAACAGGGGAAAACAGCCCCAGCATTTT. Its translation is CASNRGKQPQHF.

V usage is TRBV4-1 and J usage is TRBJ2-1; 12 bases align to TRBD1. After removal of 3 bases from V and 2 bases from J, the junction contained 2 bases not matched to a gene. Germline V gene lookup returns CDR1 MGHRA and CDR2 YSYEKL. The CDR3 sequence is 16 residues long. CDR3 DNA sequence: TGCGCCAGCAGCCAGGGACAGGGGGCGACCTACAATGAGCAGTTCTTC. This gives the protein CASSQGQGATYNEQFF.

The V call is TRBV28, the J call TRBJ1-5; D remains unclear. Germline V gene data show CDR1 as MDHEN and CDR2 as SYDVKM. This CDR3 spans 12 amino acids. V was cut by 8 bases and J by 0 bases, with 5 bases left in between. CDR3 in DNA: TGTGCCAGCCCGAGTAGCAATCAGCCCCAGCATTTT. This gives the protein CASPSSNQPQHF. The whole variable domain, filled in from reference TRBV28 and TRBJ1-5, reads DVKVTQSSRYLVKRTGEKVFLECVQDMDHENMFWYRQDPGLGLRLIYFSYDVKMKEKGDIPEGYSVSREKKERFSLILESASTNQTSMYLCASPSSNQPQHFGDGTRLSIL.

The chain employs TRBV5-5 and TRBJ1-2; D gene uncertain. CDR3 length equals 15 residues. V lost 0 bases and J lost 1, with 10 bases in between. Germline values: CDR1 SGHKS, CDR2 YYEKEE (reference sequence). The CDR3 DNA reads as TGTGCCAGCAGCTTGGTAGGACCGGGTAACTATGGCTACACCTTC. Its protein is CASSLVGPGNYGYTF. The full variable domain, rest sourced from reference TRBV5-5 and TRBJ1-2, is DAGVTQSPTHLIKTRGQQVTLRCSPISGHKSVSWYQQVLGQGPQFIFQYYEKEERGRGNFPDRFSARQFPNYSSELNVNALLLGDSALYLCASSLVGPGNYGYTFGSGTRLTVV.

This clonotype occurred many times. This chain joins TRBV27 and TRBJ2-1; 7 positions agree with TRBD2. There are 14 residues in the CDR3. The ends lost 5 bases at V and 5 bases at J; junction bases unmatched: 6. In germline, CDR1 is MNHEY, CDR2 SMNVEV (reference sequence). CDR3 protein: CASSPGTTNNEQFF. DNA for the CDR3: TGTGCCAGCAGTCCAGGGACTACTAACAATGAGCAGTTCTTC.

The V and J genes are TRBV9 and TRBJ2-3; possibly TRBD1 or TRBD2 for D (5 bases each). With 4 bases removed from V and 5 bases from J, the gap between germline ends came to 11 bases. Germline lookup yields CDR1 SGDLS and CDR2 YYNGEE. CDR3 length equals 13 residues. The CDR3 coding sequence is TGTGCCAGCAGCTACCTTGGGGGAGATACGCAGTATTTT. Translated: CASSYLGGDTQYF.

The V gene is TRBV13, the J gene TRBJ1-1; D is unclear. This CDR3 is built from 15 residues. CDR1 is PRHDT, CDR2 FYEKMQ, per germline (reference sequence). Trimming removed 5 bases from V and 11 bases from J, with 24 bases in between. CDR3 DNA sequence: TGTGCCAGCAGCGGACGATCCCTCACACAGTTTTTGGCTTTCTTT. Its translation is CASSGRSLTQFLAFF.

This clonotype has ten or more counts. The chain combines TRBV6-6 with TRBJ2-5, with D tentatively TRBD1 (8 bases). Trimming cost V 11 bases and J 1 base, with 14 bases left between them. The CDR3 runs 13 residues. Germline CDR1 and CDR2: MNHNY and SVGAGI (reference sequence). CDR3 amino acids: CAGGGQAQETQYF. The CDR3, as DNA: TGTGCCGGCGGGGGACAGGCCCAAGAGACCCAGTACTTC.

The chain links TRBV5-6 to TRBJ1-2, with D perhaps TRBD1 (6 bases). Germline V gene lookup returns CDR1 SGHDT and CDR2 YYEEEE. Trimming took off 1 base at V and 8 bases at J, with 9 bases between the two ends. This CDR3 contains 12 residues. CDR3 nucleotide sequence: TGTGCCAGCAGCTTGACGGACAGCGGCTACACCTTC. It encodes CASSLTDSGYTF.

The chain combines TRBV30 with TRBJ2-7; 9 bases are shared with TRBD1. CDR1 and CDR2 (germline): GTSNPN, SVGIG (reference sequence). The CDR3 is 15 residues long. V dropped 3 bases and J dropped 0; count of bases not matched to a gene: 6. The CDR3 here is CAWRTRDRVSYEQYF. DNA for the CDR3: TGTGCCTGGAGAACTCGGGACAGGGTCTCCTACGAGCAGTACTTC.